The entry below describes one T cell receptor (beta chain). Antigen unknown. These data belong to a study of cytomegalovirus exposure and HLA in healthy donors. Overall study: HLA-typed donors contributed 80 million to 85 million unique TCRs, which were held in an early data release. Among a few hundred genotyped donors, approximately 80% fell in the Caucasian-associated ancestry cluster.

The PCR had 60 Vbeta and 13 Jbeta primers. Produced via immunoSEQ multiplex PCR; TCRdb's table is partial and in-frame only. The table includes some 100,000 clones, 60% to 80% detected once. Whole-study findings and limits: Earlier analysis looked at TCR beta V segments, and most were productive about 90% or about 30% of the time. Specificity of a few CMV-associated chains for CMV antigens was verified in vitro.

The source of this sequence is a human donor in good health. Material for sequencing was PBMCs.

The CDR3 spells CASFSDYEQYF. The DNA of the CDR3 is TGTGCCAGCTTTAGTGACTACGAGCAGTACTTC. The rearrangement joins TRBV28 to TRBJ2-7, with no clear D. The germline gives CDR1 MDHEN, CDR2 SYDVKM. The ends were cut back, 8 bases at V and 3 bases at J, with 8 bases in the middle. The CDR3 length is 11 residues.